Listed below are T cell receptor beta chains from one sample, sequenced in a study of human T cells and chemical hapten exposure. TCRdb itself ran the RACE reads through MiXCR, one entry per CDR3 protein. The table records approximately 79,000 distinct CDR3 sequences, about 8.7% of them present only once. Input material: whole blood. These receptors were taken from a male donor in good health. Some clones in this sample may be carry-over from other donors' samples. CDR3s include the opening cysteine and the closing phenylalanine or tryptophan. A D gene is named only where the DNA matches it firmly. Only part of the rows carry a size: once, few, many, or a class if the clone is expanded.

j_call	d_call	clone_size	v_call	cdr3_aa	cdr3_nt
TRBJ2-2	TRBD2	NA	TRBV28	CASGTSGRTYSNTGELFF	TGTGCCAGCGGGACTAGCGGGAGGACTTATTCGAACACCGGGGAGCTGTTTTTT
TRBJ1-1	NA	NA	TRBV29-1	CSVRHMGTEAFF	TGCAGCGTCCGTCACATGGGCACTGAAGCTTTCTTT
TRBJ2-1	NA	few	TRBV25-1	CASSEGGNEQFF	TGTGCCAGCAGTGAAGGGGGCAATGAGCAGTTCTTC
TRBJ2-7	TRBD2	few	TRBV12-3/TRBV12-4	CASRSGGGNEQYF	TGTGCCAGCAGATCGGGGGGGGGAAACGAGCAGTACTTC
TRBJ2-6	TRBD1	many	TRBV15	CATSSRQGTGANVLTF	TGTGCCACCAGCAGTAGACAGGGTACTGGGGCCAACGTCCTGACTTTC
TRBJ2-6	NA	NA	TRBV4-3	CASSQDRVRAGANVLTF	TGCGCCAGCAGCCAAGATCGGGTCAGGGCCGGGGCCAACGTCCTGACTTTC
TRBJ1-4	TRBD1	few	TRBV7-9	CASSLKGASEKLFF	TGTGCCAGCAGCTTAAAGGGGGCGAGTGAAAAACTGTTTTTT
TRBJ2-7	TRBD1	few	TRBV20-1	CSARETGLTDEQYF	TGCAGTGCTAGAGAGACAGGGCTTACAGACGAGCAGTACTTC
TRBJ2-1	TRBD2	NA	TRBV7-7	CASSLGGGAGGYNEQFF	TGTGCCAGCAGCTTAGGAGGTGGGGCGGGGGGCTACAATGAGCAGTTCTTC
TRBJ1-5	TRBD1	few	TRBV12-3/TRBV12-4	CASSFRDRGQPQHF	TGTGCCAGCAGTTTCCGGGACAGGGGGCAGCCCCAGCATTTT
TRBJ2-7	NA	many	TRBV29-1	CSVAWGLGSYEQYF	TGCAGCGTTGCTTGGGGACTTGGATCCTACGAGCAGTACTTC
TRBJ1-1	TRBD1	NA	TRBV7-9	CASRRGQGATEAFF	TGTGCCAGCAGACGAGGACAGGGAGCCACTGAAGCTTTCTTT
TRBJ1-1	NA	few	TRBV3-1	CASSPPGRDTEAFF	TGTGCCAGCAGCCCCCCAGGACGGGACACTGAAGCTTTCTTT
TRBJ2-5	TRBD1	many	TRBV7-6	CASSSPRRRGRETQYF	TGTGCCAGCAGCTCCCCGCGACGAAGGGGGCGAGAGACCCAGTACTTC
TRBJ1-6	NA	many	TRBV10-3	CAIGTASNSPLHF	TGTGCCATCGGAACCGCGAGTAATTCACCCCTCCACTTT
TRBJ1-1	NA	many	TRBV6-6	CASSQTDTEAFF	TGTGCCAGCAGTCAGACAGACACTGAAGCTTTCTTT
TRBJ1-5	NA	NA	TRBV7-9	CASSSNQGQGGNQPQHF	TGTGCCAGCAGCTCGAATCAGGGGCAGGGAGGCAATCAGCCCCAGCATTTT
TRBJ2-7	NA	many	TRBV5-5	CASSVGVEQYF	TGTGCCAGCAGCGTAGGGGTCGAGCAGTACTTC
TRBJ2-2	TRBD1	NA	TRBV20-1	CSASSGTGSTGELFF	TGCAGTGCTAGCTCTGGGACAGGGAGCACCGGGGAGCTGTTTTTT
TRBJ2-7	NA	few	TRBV4-3	CASSQSRGTAALGEQYF	TGCGCCAGCAGCCAGTCCCGGGGGACAGCCGCCCTCGGCGAGCAGTACTTC
TRBJ1-6	TRBD1	few	TRBV15	CATSRVTGSSYNSPLHF	TGTGCCACCAGCAGAGTGACAGGGAGCTCCTATAATTCACCCCTCCACTTT
TRBJ2-7	TRBD1	NA	TRBV5-1	CASSFDRGEQYF	TGCGCCAGCAGCTTCGACAGGGGCGAGCAGTACTTC
TRBJ2-3	NA	NA	TRBV5-1	CASSLATDTQYF	TGCGCCAGCAGCTTGGCCACAGATACGCAGTATTTT